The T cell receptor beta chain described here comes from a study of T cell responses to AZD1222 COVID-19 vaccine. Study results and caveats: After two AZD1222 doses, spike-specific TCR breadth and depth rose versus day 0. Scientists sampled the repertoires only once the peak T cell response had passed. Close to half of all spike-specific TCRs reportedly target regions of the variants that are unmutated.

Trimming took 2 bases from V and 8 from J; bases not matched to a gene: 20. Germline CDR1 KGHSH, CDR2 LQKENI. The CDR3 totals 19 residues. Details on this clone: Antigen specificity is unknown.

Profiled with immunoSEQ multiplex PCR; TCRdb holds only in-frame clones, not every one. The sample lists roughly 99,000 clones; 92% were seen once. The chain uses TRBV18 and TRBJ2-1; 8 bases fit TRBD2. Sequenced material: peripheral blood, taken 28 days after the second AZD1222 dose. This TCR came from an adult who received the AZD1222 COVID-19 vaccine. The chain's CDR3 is CASSPGVAGSHQLVDEQFF. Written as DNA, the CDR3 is TGTGCCAGCTCACCAGGGGTAGCGGGGAGCCACCAACTCGTCGATGAGCAGTTCTTC.